What follows describes a single TCR beta chain. This sample's TCRbeta library carried unique molecular identifier barcodes. TCRdb reprocessed the PCR reads with MiXCR, giving one entry per CDR3 protein. The sample records about 610,000 distinct CDR3 sequences, roughly a tenth being singletons. This specimen comes from a study of T-cell reconstitution after alpha-beta-depleted transplantation in children. The CDR3 is 18 residues long. Germline CDR1 is ENHRY and CDR2 is SYGVKD. Losses at the gene ends were 0 bases for V and 5 bases for J; bases not matched to a gene: 13. The sequences come from PBMCs from the stem cell graft donor, collected from the stem cell graft. The chain carries TRBV10-3 and TRBJ2-1; 7 bases map to TRBD1. The TCR sequence derives from a human donor who donated a stem cell graft to a child with acute myeloid leukemia. In DNA form, the CDR3 reads TGTGCCATCAGTGAGTCCCAAGCCTCATACAGGGGAAACAATGAGCAGTTCTTC. This sequence encodes CAISESQASYRGNNEQFF.